These 7 T cell receptor beta chains were all obtained from the same sample, sequenced in a study of T cell clonality in common variable immunodeficiency. The protocol was immunoSEQ multiplex PCR, while the TCRdb copy is restricted to in-frame clones and leaves out a portion. The data show tens of thousands of clones, none appearing only once, with 1.2% to 1.5% held by the ten largest. Input material: peripheral blood mononuclear cells. Receptors originate from a person between 18 and 70 years old in good health.

This clone occurred many times. The read falls 3 residues short of the CDR3 end, and the missing part is taken from the germline J gene. V usage is TRBV23-1 and J usage is TRBJ1-1; perhaps TRBD1 as D (5 bases). Being an ORF, TRBV23-1 has a function that is uncertain. With 3 bases removed from V and 0 bases from J, the gap between germline ends came to 20 bases. This CDR3 contains 18 residues. The DNA read from the CDR3 is TGCGCCAGCAGTCAGGCCACGGAGGTGGAGGACATGAACACTGAA. Translation gives CASSQATEVEDMNTE. In full, the CDR3 reads CASSQATEVEDMNTEAFF.

This clone has ten or more counts. The CDR3 region is CASSIGGGYYNEQFF. The sequenced CDR3 bases are TGTGCCAGTAGTATAGGGGGGGGATACTACAATGAG. This chain uses TRBV19 with TRBJ2-1; 7 bases map to TRBD2. From the germline J gene comes the end of the CDR3, since the read stops 3 residues before it. From germline, CDR1 is LNHDA and CDR2 SQIVND (reference sequence). V lost 1 base and J lost 3; bases outside the gene matches: 3. The CDR3 runs 15 residues.

This clone showed up many times. The CDR3 goes on 3 residues after the read ends, and that part is filled in from the germline J gene. V usage is TRBV5-1 and J usage is TRBJ2-1; 8 bases fit TRBD2. The germline V gene has CDR1 SGHRS and CDR2 YFSETQ. This CDR3 contains 15 residues. The V gene end was trimmed by 0 bases and the J gene end by 8 bases; junction bases not matched to a gene: 7. CDR3 sequence reads: CASSLAPAGVYEQFF. The covered CDR3 bases are TGCGCCAGCAGCTTGGCCCCAGCGGGAGTTTATGAG.

This clone was seen at least ten times. With the read ending 3 residues before the CDR3 end, the germline J gene is used to fill in that end. This sequence joins TRBV20-1 and TRBJ2-3, with TRBD2 matching over 7 bases. Germline V gives CDR1 DFQATT, CDR2 SNEGSKA (reference sequence). The CDR3 covers 15 residues. The CDR3 bases that were read are TGCAGTGCTAGAGTTGGACTAGGAGGCTTAGAGACG. As protein: CSARVGLGGLET. In full, the CDR3 is CSARVGLGGLETQYF.

This clone was counted ten times or more. CDR3 sequence reads: CASSVDYSGSGTGELFF. The sequenced part of the CDR3 DNA is TGCGCCAGCAGCGTGGACTATAGCGGGAGCGGTACCGGGGAG. The V call is TRBV5-1, the J call TRBJ2-2; 9 bases are a match to TRBD2. The read ends 3 residues early relative to the CDR3; the germline J gene fills the gap. Germline-derived CDR1 and CDR2 are SGHRS and YFSETQ. This CDR3 is 17 amino acids long. J was trimmed by 5 bases and V by 4 bases; bases with no gene match: 12.

This clone was seen at least ten times. The CDR3 DNA, read in part, is TGCGCCAGCAGCTTGGTCACCGGGACAGGGGCCGAG. Protein sequence: CASSLVTGTGAE. The whole CDR3 sequence reads CASSLVTGTGAEQYF. J is TRBJ2-7 and V is TRBV5-1; 10 bases agree with TRBD1. Read coverage stops 3 residues before the CDR3 terminus; the germline J gene supplies the remainder. V was pared by 0 bases and J by 6 bases, with 6 bases of the junction left unmatched. This CDR3 comprises 15 residues. The germline V gene encodes CDR1 SGHRS and CDR2 YFSETQ.

This clone was detected a few times. The CDR3 extends 3 residues past the end of the read, so its final part is completed from the germline J gene. The chain carries TRBV5-1 and TRBJ2-3, with TRBD1 identical over 8 bases. This CDR3 has 15 residues. Germline V gene lookup returns CDR1 SGHRS and CDR2 YFSETQ. Losses at the gene ends were 0 bases for V and 0 bases for J; bases not matched to a gene: 0. This CDR3 is CASSLGDRSTDTQYF. CDR3 bases read: TGCGCCAGCAGCTTGGGGGACAGGAGCACAGATACG.